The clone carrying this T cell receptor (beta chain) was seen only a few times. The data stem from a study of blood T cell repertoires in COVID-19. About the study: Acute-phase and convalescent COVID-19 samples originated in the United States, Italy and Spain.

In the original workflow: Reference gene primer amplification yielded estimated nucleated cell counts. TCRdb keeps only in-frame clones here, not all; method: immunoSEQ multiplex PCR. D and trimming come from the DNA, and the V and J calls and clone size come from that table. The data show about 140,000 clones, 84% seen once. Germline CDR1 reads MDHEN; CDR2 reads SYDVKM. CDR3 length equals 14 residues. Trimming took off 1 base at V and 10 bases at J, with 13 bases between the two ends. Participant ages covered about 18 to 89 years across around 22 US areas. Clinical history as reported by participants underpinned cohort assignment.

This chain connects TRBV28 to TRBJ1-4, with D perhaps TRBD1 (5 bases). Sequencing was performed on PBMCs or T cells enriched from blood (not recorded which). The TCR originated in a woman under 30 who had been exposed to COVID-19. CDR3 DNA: TGTGCCAGCAGTTTATTGTCCTCGGGGGGAAAACTGTTTTTT. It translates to CASSLLSSGGKLFF.